A single sample gave rise to the 22 T cell receptor beta chains below, sequenced in a study of early T cells in non-severe SARS-CoV-2 infection. A single record per CDR3 protein comes from TCRdb applying MiXCR to the 5' RACE reads. The sample lists roughly 100,000 distinct CDR3 sequences, roughly 13% occurring once. The sample consisted of whole blood. Source of these receptors: an adult who was a healthcare worker with PCR-confirmed SARS-CoV-2 infection or an uninfected control (not recorded which).

This clonotype was counted a few times. The rearrangement uses TRBV28 and TRBJ1-2; no definite D call. The V and J ends lost 7 bases and 4 bases respectively, with 19 bases between them. The length of the CDR3 is 15 residues. CDR1 is MDHEN, CDR2 SYDVKM, per germline. CDR3 sequence (DNA): TGTGCCAGCAATAGGTGGCCGCGAGATGCCTATGGCTACACCTTC. Protein sequence: CASNRWPRDAYGYTF.

The chain links TRBV30 to TRBJ1-6; the D is unclear. The germline CDR1 and CDR2 sequences are GTSNPN and SVGIG (reference sequence). The CDR3 has 8 residues. CDR3 in amino acids: CHRSPLHF. The CDR3 nucleotides read TGTCATAGGTCACCCCTCCACTTT.

This chain links TRBV21-1 with TRBJ2-7. TRBV21-1 is recorded as a pseudogene. The CDR3 loop spans 11 amino acids. The CDR3 sequence: CAGIRCDEQYF. CDR3 coding DNA: TGTGCCGGGATCAGGTGCGACGAACAGTACTTC.

The chain links TRBV11-2 to TRBJ2-7; 9 bases match TRBD1. This CDR3 comprises 12 residues. V trimming: 6 bases; J trimming: 8 bases; junction bases outside the gene matches: 5. Germline loops: CDR1 SGHAT, CDR2 FQNNGV. CDR3 sequence: CASSSGQGKQYF. CDR3 DNA: TGTGCCAGCAGTTCCGGACAGGGGAAGCAGTACTTC. Variable domain in full (rest from reference TRBV11-2 and TRBJ2-7): EAGVAQSPRYKIIEKRQSVAFWCNPISGHATLYWYQQILGQGPKLLIQFQNNGVVDDSQLPKDRFSAERLKGVDSTLKIQPAKLEDSAVYLCASSSGQGKQYFGPGTRLTVT.

This sequence joins TRBV28 and TRBJ2-7; D gene ambiguous. Trimming cost V 10 bases and J 2 bases, with 12 bases left between them. The CDR3 is 12 amino acids. Germline V gene lookup returns CDR1 MDHEN and CDR2 SYDVKM. The DNA of the CDR3 is TGTGCCACCTGTCGGGTTGCCTACGAGCAGTACTTC. It yields the protein CATCRVAYEQYF. Full variable domain (missing parts from reference TRBV28 and TRBJ2-7): DVKVTQSSRYLVKRTGEKVFLECVQDMDHENMFWYRQDPGLGLRLIYFSYDVKMKEKGDIPEGYSVSREKKERFSLILESASTNQTSMYLCATCRVAYEQYFGPGTRLTVT.

The rearrangement uses TRBV7-8 and TRBJ2-1; D may match TRBD1 or TRBD2 (6 bases each). V dropped 4 bases and J dropped 5 bases, with 18 bases sitting between them. Per the germline V gene, CDR1 is SGHVS and CDR2 is FQNEAQ. The CDR3 has 16 residues. CDR3 protein: CASSSKGDGTDNEQFF. CDR3 coding DNA: TGTGCCAGCAGCTCAAAGGGGGACGGGACTGACAATGAGCAGTTCTTC.

The V call is TRBV12-3 or TRBV12-4, the J call TRBJ2-1; D is undetermined. This CDR3 region has 13 residues. V shed 4 bases and J shed 6 bases, with 10 bases lying between them. CDR3 protein: CASSSAPGNEQFF. In DNA form, the CDR3 reads TGTGCCAGCAGTTCAGCCCCGGGCAATGAGCAGTTCTTC.

This clonotype was observed a handful of times. This chain connects TRBV7-3 to TRBJ2-3; 10 nucleotides agree with TRBD1. The CDR3 totals 15 residues. Losses at the gene ends were 5 bases for V and 3 bases for J; bases not matched to a gene: 5. Germline V lookup: CDR1 SGHTA, CDR2 FQGTGA. The CDR3: CASSTGTGATDTQYF. CDR3 nucleotide sequence: TGTGCCAGCAGCACGGGGACAGGGGCAACAGATACGCAGTATTTT.

The V call is TRBV7-9, the J call TRBJ2-1, with TRBD2 identical over 7 bases. The V gene's germline CDR1 is SEHNR and CDR2 FQNEAQ (reference sequence). The CDR3 consists of 17 residues. J lost 6 bases, V lost 4 bases, and 15 bases had no gene match. The CDR3, as DNA: TGTGCCAGCAGCTCGGTCCGACTAGCCCCTATTCCCAATGAGCAGTTCTTC. It is translated as CASSSVRLAPIPNEQFF.

This clonotype was picked up many times. The chain combines TRBV9 with TRBJ2-2; the D gene is possibly TRBD2 (6 bases). The CDR3 length is 13 residues. Trimming removed 4 bases from V and 9 bases from J, with 13 bases in between. Per the germline V gene, CDR1 is SGDLS and CDR2 is YYNGEE. The CDR3 DNA reads as TGTGCCAGCAGCCCCCTGGGGGGTCGGGAGCTGTTTTTT. Residues: CASSPLGGRELFF.

V gene TRBV25-1 combines with J gene TRBJ2-2; D is perhaps TRBD1 (6 bases). The V gene's germline CDR1 is MGHDK and CDR2 SYGVNS. Trimming cost V 1 base and J 4 bases, with 10 bases left between them. The CDR3 is 15 residues long. The CDR3 loop reads CASSEFKGVTGELFF. The CDR3 DNA reads as TGTGCCAGCAGTGAATTTAAGGGGGTCACCGGGGAGCTGTTTTTT.

This clonotype was seen many times. This chain links TRBV18 with TRBJ2-6, with D possibly TRBD1 on 6 matching bases. With 3 bases removed from V and 4 bases from J, the gap between germline ends came to 16 bases. The CDR3 totals 17 residues. Germline V gives CDR1 KGHSH, CDR2 LQKENI. CDR3 amino acids: CASSPGQFGSGANVLTF. The DNA for the CDR3 is TGTGCCAGCTCACCCGGACAGTTCGGCTCAGGGGCCAACGTCCTGACTTTC.

This clonotype occurred many times. V is TRBV24-1 and J is TRBJ2-3; D not resolved. The germline V gene encodes CDR1 KGHDR and CDR2 SFDVKD. The CDR3 is made up of 14 amino acids. With 3 bases removed from V and 1 base from J, the gap between germline ends came to 7 bases. CDR3 in DNA: TGTGCCACCAGTGATCCCCGGGGCACAGATACGCAGTATTTT. Translation: CATSDPRGTDTQYF.

The genes are TRBV12-3 or TRBV12-4 and TRBJ1-4, with a possible D match to TRBD1 (5 bases). Trimming took off 1 base at V and 0 bases at J, with 12 bases between the two ends. The length of the CDR3 is 17 residues. The CDR3 DNA reads TGTGCCAGCAGTTTAGATCCCCAGGGTTCAACTAATGAAAAACTGTTTTTT. The encoded protein is CASSLDPQGSTNEKLFF.

The chain joins TRBV28 to TRBJ2-2; tentatively, D is TRBD1 (5 bases). The V end was cut by 3 bases, the J end by 0 bases, with 8 bases between. The CDR3 loop spans 15 amino acids. Germline lookup yields CDR1 MDHEN and CDR2 SYDVKM. CDR3 amino acids: CASSFQGANTGELFF. CDR3 sequence (DNA): TGTGCCAGCAGTTTCCAGGGCGCGAACACCGGGGAGCTGTTTTTT. Full variable domain (outside the CDR3, taken from reference TRBV28 and TRBJ2-2): DVKVTQSSRYLVKRTGEKVFLECVQDMDHENMFWYRQDPGLGLRLIYFSYDVKMKEKGDIPEGYSVSREKKERFSLILESASTNQTSMYLCASSFQGANTGELFFGEGSRLTVL.

This clonotype was seen at least ten times. The chain uses TRBV7-8 and TRBJ2-3, with TRBD2 as a possible D gene (6 bases). Trimming shortened V by 5 bases and J by 4 bases, and 16 bases separated the two germline ends. CDR1 and CDR2 from the germline V gene are SGHVS and FQNEAQ. The CDR3 is 15 residues long. The DNA for the CDR3 is TGTGCCAGCAGCCGAGGGACTTCGCATCCAGATACGCAGTATTTT. Residues: CASSRGTSHPDTQYF.

V is TRBV10-3 and J is TRBJ2-3; D might be TRBD1 (6 bases). Trimming shortened V by 5 bases and J by 5 bases, and 8 bases separated the two germline ends. The CDR3 loop spans 12 amino acids. CDR1 and CDR2 (germline): ENHRY, SYGVKD. The CDR3 loop reads CAISKGGDTQYF. The CDR3 nucleotides read TGTGCCATCAGTAAAGGGGGAGATACGCAGTATTTT.

This clonotype was observed a handful of times. V usage is TRBV9 and J usage is TRBJ2-1, with D tentatively TRBD2 (6 bases). The germline CDR1 and CDR2 sequences are SGDLS and YYNGEE. This CDR3 spans 18 amino acids. Trimming shortened V by 0 bases and J by 7 bases, and 23 bases separated the two germline ends. This CDR3 is CASSVDPSRREIGNEQFF. As DNA, the CDR3 is TGTGCCAGCAGCGTAGACCCTAGCCGCCGGGAGATCGGGAATGAGCAGTTCTTC. Full variable domain (missing parts from reference TRBV9 and TRBJ2-1): DSGVTQTPKHLITATGQRVTLRCSPRSGDLSVYWYQQSLDQGLQFLIQYYNGEERAKGNILERFSAQQFPDLHSELNLSSLELGDSALYFCASSVDPSRREIGNEQFFGPGTRLTVL.

This clonotype has at least ten counts. The chain carries TRBV20-1 and TRBJ2-1; 9 bases fit TRBD2. Germline V gives CDR1 DFQATT, CDR2 SNEGSKA (reference sequence). The CDR3 covers 14 residues. V was pared by 3 bases and J by 2 bases, with 2 bases of the junction left unmatched. In nucleotides, the CDR3 is TGCAGTGCTAGGAAGCGGGAGGCCTACAATGAGCAGTTCTTC. Its protein product is CSARKREAYNEQFF.

The chain joins TRBV20-1 to TRBJ2-4; possibly TRBD2 for D (5 bases). The length of the CDR3 is 11 residues. V lost 1 base, J lost 13 bases, and 11 bases lay in between. Germline CDR1 and CDR2: DFQATT and SNEGSKA (reference sequence). The CDR3 protein is CSARVYGIQYF. CDR3 nucleotide sequence: TGCAGTGCTAGAGTGTACGGGATACAGTACTTC.

In this sample, this clonotype turned up many times. This rearrangement joins TRBV11-2 to TRBJ1-1, with D uncertain. The germline V gene has CDR1 SGHAT and CDR2 FQNNGV. Trimming removed 2 bases at V and 5 bases at J, with 9 bases between. CDR3 size: 13 residues. Written as DNA, the CDR3 is TGTGCCAGCAGCTTACGCAGTTGGACTGAAGCTTTCTTT. Its protein product is CASSLRSWTEAFF.

This clonotype showed up many times. CDR3 DNA: TGTGCCAGCAGCGCAGGGGGCTTTCAGCCCCAGCATTTT. This gives the protein CASSAGGFQPQHF. The chain joins TRBV7-6 to TRBJ1-5; 8 bases match TRBD1. V lost 5 bases and J lost 6; bases outside the gene matches: 3. In germline, CDR1 is SGHVS, CDR2 FNYEAQ. The CDR3 extends over 13 amino acids. The full variable domain, in which reference TRBV7-6 and TRBJ1-5 provide the parts outside the CDR3, is GAGVSQSPRYKVTKRGQDVALRCDPISGHVSLYWYRQALGQGPEFLTYFNYEAQQDKSGLPNDRFSAERPEGSISTLTIQRTEQRDSAMYRCASSAGGFQPQHFGDGTRLSIL.